These T cell receptor beta chains were read from a single sample in a study of blood T cell repertoires in COVID-19. Here immunoSEQ multiplex PCR was the method, and the copy in TCRdb shows in-frame clones only, minus some. The repertoire includes about 170,000 clones, around nine tenths of them detected once, and 0.7% to 0.9% sits in the top ten. Sequencing input: PBMCs or T cells enriched from blood (not recorded which). These receptor sequences come from a woman between 18 and 29 years old who had recovered from COVID-19. Each CDR3 is given without its conserved first and last residue. Clone size is stated in some rows and not others, as once, few, many or a class when expanded.

v_call | clone_size | cdr3_aa
TRBV4-2 | . | ASSQVFGTGAEDEQF
TRBV3-1/TRBV3-2 | . | ASSRMGLGNEQF
TRBV18 | once | ASSVAMAGSGNTIY
TRBV27 | . | ASTTTGTEAF
TRBV28 | . | ASRGQESSYNEQF
TRBV20-1 | . | SGGSTDTQY
TRBV5-1 | few | ASSFTLDSPYGYT
TRBV10-3 | . | ATTLTGDNEQF
TRBV14 | . | ASSQRLAIDNEQF
TRBV4-1 | once | ASSQAEYNEQF
TRBV4-2 | . | ASSQGSPGSGSETQY
TRBV7-3 | once | ASSLNGPGGLNEQF
TRBV7-2 | . | ASSLAASGSHEQY
TRBV28 | once | ASIQGTYGYT
TRBV28 | . | ASSFSGRTNEQY
TRBV29-1 | . | SVAGLGGTDTQY
TRBV5-6 | once | ASSLGTSGRNEQF
TRBV7-6 | . | ASSLGIVGEQF
TRBV6-5 | once | AAQGPSNQPQH
TRBV3-1/TRBV3-2 | once | ASSQRGSNEQF